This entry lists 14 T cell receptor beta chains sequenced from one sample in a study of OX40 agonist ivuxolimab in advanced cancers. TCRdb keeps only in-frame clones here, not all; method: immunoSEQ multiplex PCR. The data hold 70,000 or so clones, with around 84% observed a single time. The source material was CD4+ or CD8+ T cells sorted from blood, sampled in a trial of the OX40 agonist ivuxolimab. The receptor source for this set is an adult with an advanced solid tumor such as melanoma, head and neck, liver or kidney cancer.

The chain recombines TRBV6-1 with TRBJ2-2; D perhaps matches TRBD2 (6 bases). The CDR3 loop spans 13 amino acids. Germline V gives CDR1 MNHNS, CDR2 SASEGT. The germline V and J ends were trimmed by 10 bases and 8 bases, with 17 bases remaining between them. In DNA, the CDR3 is TGTGCCACCTTCTGGGGCGGGGCTGGGGAGCTGTTTTTT. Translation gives CATFWGGAGELFF.

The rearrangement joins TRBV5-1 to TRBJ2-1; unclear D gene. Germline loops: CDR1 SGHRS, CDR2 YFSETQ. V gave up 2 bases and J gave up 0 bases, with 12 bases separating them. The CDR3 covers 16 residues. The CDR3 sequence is CASSLAPASSYNEQFF. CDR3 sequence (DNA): TGCGCCAGCAGCTTAGCGCCGGCAAGCTCCTACAATGAGCAGTTCTTC.

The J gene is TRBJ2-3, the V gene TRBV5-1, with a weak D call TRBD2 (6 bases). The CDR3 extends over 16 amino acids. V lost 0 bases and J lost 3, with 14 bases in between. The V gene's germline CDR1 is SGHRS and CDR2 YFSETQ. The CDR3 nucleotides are TGCGCCAGCAGCTTGGCCGGGGGTTTAGGGACAGATACGCAGTATTTT. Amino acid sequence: CASSLAGGLGTDTQYF.

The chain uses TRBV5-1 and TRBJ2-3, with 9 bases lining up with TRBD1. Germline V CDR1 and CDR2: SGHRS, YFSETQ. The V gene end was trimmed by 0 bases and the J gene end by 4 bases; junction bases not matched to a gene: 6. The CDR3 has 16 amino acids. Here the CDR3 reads CASSLARDRVADTQYF. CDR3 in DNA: TGCGCCAGCAGCTTGGCCCGGGACAGGGTCGCAGATACGCAGTATTTT.

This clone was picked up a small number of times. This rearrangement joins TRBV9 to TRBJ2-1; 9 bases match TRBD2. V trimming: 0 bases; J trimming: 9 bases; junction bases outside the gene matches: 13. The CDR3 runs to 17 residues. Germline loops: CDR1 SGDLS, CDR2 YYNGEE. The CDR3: CASSVALTGTSFSEQFF. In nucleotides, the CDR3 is TGTGCCAGCAGCGTAGCACTAACCGGGACTAGCTTCTCTGAGCAGTTCTTC. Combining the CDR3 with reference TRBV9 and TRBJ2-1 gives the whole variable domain DSGVTQTPKHLITATGQRVTLRCSPRSGDLSVYWYQQSLDQGLQFLIQYYNGEERAKGNILERFSAQQFPDLHSELNLSSLELGDSALYFCASSVALTGTSFSEQFFGPGTRLTVL.

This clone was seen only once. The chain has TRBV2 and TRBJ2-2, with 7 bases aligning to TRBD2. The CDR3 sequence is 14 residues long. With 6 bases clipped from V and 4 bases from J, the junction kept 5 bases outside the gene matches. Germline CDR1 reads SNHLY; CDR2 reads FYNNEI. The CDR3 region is CASRGGTTTGELFF. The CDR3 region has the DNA TGTGCCAGCAGGGGGGGGACTACCACCGGGGAGCTGTTTTTT.

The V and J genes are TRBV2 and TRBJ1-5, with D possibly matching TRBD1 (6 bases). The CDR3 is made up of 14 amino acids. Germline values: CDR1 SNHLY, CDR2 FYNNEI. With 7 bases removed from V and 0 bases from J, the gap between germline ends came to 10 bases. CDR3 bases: TGTGCCAGCACTGAGGACAGTAGCAATCAGCCCCAGCATTTT. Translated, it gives CASTEDSSNQPQHF.

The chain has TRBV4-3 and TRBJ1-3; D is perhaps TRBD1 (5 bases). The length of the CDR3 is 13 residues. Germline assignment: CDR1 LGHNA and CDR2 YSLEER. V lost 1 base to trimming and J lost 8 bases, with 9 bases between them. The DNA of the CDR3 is TGCGCCAGCAGCCAAGCGGGGGAATACACCATATATTTT. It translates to CASSQAGEYTIYF.

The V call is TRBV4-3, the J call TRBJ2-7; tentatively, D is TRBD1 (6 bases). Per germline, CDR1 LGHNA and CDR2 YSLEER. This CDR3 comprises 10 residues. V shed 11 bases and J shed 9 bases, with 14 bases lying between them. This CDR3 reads CARTGLRQYF. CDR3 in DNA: TGCGCCCGAACAGGGTTGAGGCAGTACTTC.

Here the CDR3 DNA reads TGTGCCAGCTCGCGGGACACTTCTAACTATGGCTACACCTTC. Protein product: CASSRDTSNYGYTF. The chain couples TRBV18 to TRBJ1-2; possible D gene TRBD1, 6 bases. CDR3 length equals 14 residues. In germline, CDR1 is KGHSH, CDR2 LQKENI. V lost 6 bases and J lost 0, with 11 bases in between.

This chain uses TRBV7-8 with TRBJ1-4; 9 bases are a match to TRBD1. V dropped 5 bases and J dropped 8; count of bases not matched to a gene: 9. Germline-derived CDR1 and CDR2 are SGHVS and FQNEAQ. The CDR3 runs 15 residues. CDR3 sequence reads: CASSLQGADGEKLFF. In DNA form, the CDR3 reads TGTGCCAGCAGCCTACAGGGGGCGGATGGGGAAAAACTGTTTTTT. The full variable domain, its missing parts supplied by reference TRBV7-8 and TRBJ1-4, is GAGVSQSPRYKVAKRGQDVALRCDPISGHVSLFWYQQALGQGPEFLTYFQNEAQLDKSGLPSDRFFAERPEGSVSTLKIQRTQQEDSAVYLCASSLQGADGEKLFFGSGTQLSVL.

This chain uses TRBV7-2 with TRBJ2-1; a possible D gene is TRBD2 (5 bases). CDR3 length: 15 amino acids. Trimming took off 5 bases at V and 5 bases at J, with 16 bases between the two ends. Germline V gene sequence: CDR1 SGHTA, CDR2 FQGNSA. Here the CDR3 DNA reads TGTGCCAGCAGCCCCTCTAGCATGGATGACAATGAGCAGTTCTTC. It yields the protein CASSPSSMDDNEQFF. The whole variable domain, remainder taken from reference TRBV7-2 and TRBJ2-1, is GAGVSQSPSNKVTEKGKDVELRCDPISGHTALYWYRQSLGQGLEFLIYFQGNSAPDKSGLPSDRFSAERTGGSVSTLTIQRTQQEDSAVYLCASSPSSMDDNEQFFGPGTRLTVL.

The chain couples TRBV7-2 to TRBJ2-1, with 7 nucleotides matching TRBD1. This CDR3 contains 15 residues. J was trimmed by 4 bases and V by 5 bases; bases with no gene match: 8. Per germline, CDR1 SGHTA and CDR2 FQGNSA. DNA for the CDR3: TGTGCCAGCAGCGCCCCCGGGACAGCTTACAATGAGCAGTTCTTC. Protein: CASSAPGTAYNEQFF.

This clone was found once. The CDR3 reads CASSTVKPGDRGIGEQYF. The CDR3 region has the DNA TGTGCCAGCAGTACGGTTAAACCGGGGGACAGGGGAATAGGCGAGCAGTACTTC. The genes are TRBV27 and TRBJ2-7; 10 bases match TRBD1. The CDR3 loop spans 18 amino acids. The trim removed 5 bases at V and 6 bases at J, leaving 19 bases unmatched. In germline, CDR1 is MNHEY, CDR2 SMNVEV (reference sequence).